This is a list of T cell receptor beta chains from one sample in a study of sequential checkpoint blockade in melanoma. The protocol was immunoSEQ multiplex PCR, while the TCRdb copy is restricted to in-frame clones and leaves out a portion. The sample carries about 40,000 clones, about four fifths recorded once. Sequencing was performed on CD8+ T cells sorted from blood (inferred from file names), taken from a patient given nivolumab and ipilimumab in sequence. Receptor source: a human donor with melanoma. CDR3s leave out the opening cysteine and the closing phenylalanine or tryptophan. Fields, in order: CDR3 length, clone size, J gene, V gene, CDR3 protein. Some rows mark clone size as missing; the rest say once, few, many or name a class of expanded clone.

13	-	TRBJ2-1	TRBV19	ASSRGSNAYNEQF
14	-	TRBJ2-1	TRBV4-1	ASSQESQDSYNEQF
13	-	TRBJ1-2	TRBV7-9	ASSQHSGTGGGYT
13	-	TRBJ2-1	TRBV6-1	ASSDIPDILNEQF
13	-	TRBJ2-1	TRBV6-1	ASSEEASAWDEQF
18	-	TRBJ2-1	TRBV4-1	ASSQVGLAGGNALRGEQF
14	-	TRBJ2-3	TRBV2	ASNTETETHTDTQY
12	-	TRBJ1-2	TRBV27	ASSPGTGFYGHT
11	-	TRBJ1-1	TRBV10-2	AIRETLGTEAF
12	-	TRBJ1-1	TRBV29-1	SGRTAGGDTEAF
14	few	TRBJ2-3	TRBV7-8	ASSWDRDLGTDTQY
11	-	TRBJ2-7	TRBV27	ASSLLAGHEQY
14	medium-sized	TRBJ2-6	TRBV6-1	ASSEADSSGANVLT
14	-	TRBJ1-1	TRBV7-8	ASSYDRGLDGTEAF
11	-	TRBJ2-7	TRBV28	ASWTGGSYEQY
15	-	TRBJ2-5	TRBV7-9	ASSLVGLGRTQETQY
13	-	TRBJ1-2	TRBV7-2	ASSLEPGVVYGYT
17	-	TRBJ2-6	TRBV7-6	ASSLDPTAPSSGANVLT
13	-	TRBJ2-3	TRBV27	ASSSGTSGRDTQY
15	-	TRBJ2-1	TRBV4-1	ASSQDSAGVIWNEQF
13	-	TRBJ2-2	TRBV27	ASSPQGIGTGELF
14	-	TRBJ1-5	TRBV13	ASSPGTGGPNQPQH
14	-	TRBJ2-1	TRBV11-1	ASSNDRGLSYNEQF
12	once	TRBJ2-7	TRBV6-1	ASREGQGDNEQY
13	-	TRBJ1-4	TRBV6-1	ASSGGQGASEKLF
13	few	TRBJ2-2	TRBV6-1	ASSERDTNTGELF
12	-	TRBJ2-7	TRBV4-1	ASSQEGSSYEQY
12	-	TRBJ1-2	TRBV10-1	ASSETGVNYGYT
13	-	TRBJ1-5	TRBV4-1	ASSQTRQGGQPQH
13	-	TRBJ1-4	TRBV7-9	ASSPPGATNEKLF
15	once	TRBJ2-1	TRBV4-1	ASSPRFQGGAYNEQF
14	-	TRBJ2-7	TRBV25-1	ASSGWTSGTFYEQY
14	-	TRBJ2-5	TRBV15	ATSDRGSSYQETQY
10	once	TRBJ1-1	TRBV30	AWSLSGTEAF